This T cell receptor beta chain is from a study of T-cell memory formation after mild COVID-19. CDR3 length equals 14 residues. J was trimmed by 1 base and V by 4 bases; bases with no gene match: 1. Germline values: CDR1 DFQATT, CDR2 SNEGSKA (reference sequence). This clonotype turned up a few times. What it binds is not known. cDNA libraries for TCR alpha and TCR beta, carrying sample barcodes and UMIs, came from 5'RACE with constant-segment primers. MiXCR was run by TCRdb on the 5' RACE reads, yielding one entry per CDR3 protein. The sample shows 150,000 to 200,000 distinct CDR3 sequences, 11% of them seen only once. Study outcomes and limitations: Clones shrinking from day 15 to 85 showed even CD4/CD8 mixes; later expanders tilted CD4+.

The sequencing input was PBMCs or a T cell subset sorted from them (not recorded which). The V and J genes are TRBV20-1 and TRBJ2-2; 9 bases are a match to TRBD2. This receptor was taken from a man between 18 and 29 years old who had mild COVID-19 (a few samples of this study predate the infection). Cell type and time point are not known. Written as DNA, the CDR3 is TGCAGTGCTATTAGCGGGGGGAACACCGGGGAGCTGTTTTTT. Its protein is CSAISGGNTGELFF.